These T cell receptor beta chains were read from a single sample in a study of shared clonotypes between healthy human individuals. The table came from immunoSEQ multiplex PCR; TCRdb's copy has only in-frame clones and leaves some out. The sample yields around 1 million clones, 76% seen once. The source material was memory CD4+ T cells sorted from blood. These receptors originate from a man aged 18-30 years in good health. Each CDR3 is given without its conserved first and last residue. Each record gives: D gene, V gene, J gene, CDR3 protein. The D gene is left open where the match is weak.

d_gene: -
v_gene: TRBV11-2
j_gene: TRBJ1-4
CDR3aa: ASSGTANEKLF

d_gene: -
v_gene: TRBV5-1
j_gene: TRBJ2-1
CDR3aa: ASSLIGLGNNEQF

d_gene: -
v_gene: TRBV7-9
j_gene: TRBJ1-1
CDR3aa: ASSAVRPNTEAF

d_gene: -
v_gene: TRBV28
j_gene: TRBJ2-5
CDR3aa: ASSFHAPTGGLQETQY

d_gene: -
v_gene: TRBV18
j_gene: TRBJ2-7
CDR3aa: ASSPVGHNSYEQY

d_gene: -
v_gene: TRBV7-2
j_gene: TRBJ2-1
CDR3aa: ASSLRRAHNEQF

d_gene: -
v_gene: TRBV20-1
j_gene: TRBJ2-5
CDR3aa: SAELKETQY

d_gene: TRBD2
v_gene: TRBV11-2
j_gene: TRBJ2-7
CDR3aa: ASSHQGGEPGVRYEQY

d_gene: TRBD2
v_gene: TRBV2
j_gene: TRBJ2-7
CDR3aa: ASSERGISYEQY

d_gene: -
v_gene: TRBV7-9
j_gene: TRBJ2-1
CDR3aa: ASSRDGRQSEF

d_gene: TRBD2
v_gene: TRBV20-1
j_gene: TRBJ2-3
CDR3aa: SAWTSEAY

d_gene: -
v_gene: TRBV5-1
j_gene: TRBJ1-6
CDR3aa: ASSLGGDNSPLH

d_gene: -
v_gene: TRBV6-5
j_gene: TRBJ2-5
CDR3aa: ASREGRGGETQY

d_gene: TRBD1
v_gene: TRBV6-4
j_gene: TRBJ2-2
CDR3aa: ASSMVFRQGGTGELF

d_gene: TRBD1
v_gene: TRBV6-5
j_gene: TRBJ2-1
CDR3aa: ASRADRGQYNEQF

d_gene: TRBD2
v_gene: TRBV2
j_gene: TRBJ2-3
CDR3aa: ASSDLAGGVTDTQY

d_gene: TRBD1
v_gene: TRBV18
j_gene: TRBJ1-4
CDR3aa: ASSLQGKELF

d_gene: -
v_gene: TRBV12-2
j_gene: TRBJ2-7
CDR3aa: ASRLGAGVTPYEQY

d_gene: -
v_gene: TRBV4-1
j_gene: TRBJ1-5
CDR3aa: ASRGRSNQPQH

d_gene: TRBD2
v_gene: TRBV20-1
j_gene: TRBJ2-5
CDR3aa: GGLSEETQY

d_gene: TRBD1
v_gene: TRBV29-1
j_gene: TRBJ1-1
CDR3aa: SVYGTGIPSGYTEAF

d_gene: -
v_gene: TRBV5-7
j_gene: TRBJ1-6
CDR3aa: ASSPGTEGSPLH

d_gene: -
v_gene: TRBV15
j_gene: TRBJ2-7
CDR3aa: ATSRDRREQY